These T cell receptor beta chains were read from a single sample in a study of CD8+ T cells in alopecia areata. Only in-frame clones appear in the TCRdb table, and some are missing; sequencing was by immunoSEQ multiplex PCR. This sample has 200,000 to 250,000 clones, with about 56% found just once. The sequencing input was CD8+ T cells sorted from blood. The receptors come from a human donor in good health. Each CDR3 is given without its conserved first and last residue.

cdr3_aa: ASSSSGNEQY
v_call: TRBV11-2
j_call: TRBJ2-7

cdr3_aa: ASTTTSTANTEAF
v_call: TRBV14
j_call: TRBJ1-1

cdr3_aa: ATGTNTEAF
v_call: TRBV6-5
j_call: TRBJ1-1

cdr3_aa: ASSLPTGTSTGELF
v_call: TRBV5-6
j_call: TRBJ2-2

cdr3_aa: SFRGAGELF
v_call: TRBV29-1
j_call: TRBJ2-2

cdr3_aa: ASSFVAGGQETQY
v_call: TRBV7-9
j_call: TRBJ2-5

cdr3_aa: ASLEAERVSYT
v_call: TRBV19
j_call: TRBJ1-2

cdr3_aa: ASSADTGNTEAF
v_call: TRBV2
j_call: TRBJ1-1

cdr3_aa: ASSQEQGNQPQH
v_call: TRBV4-2
j_call: TRBJ1-5

cdr3_aa: ASSVRVNEQF
v_call: TRBV9
j_call: TRBJ2-1

cdr3_aa: ASSIGVRNEQF
v_call: TRBV19
j_call: TRBJ2-1

cdr3_aa: SVDLGAGGYT
v_call: TRBV29-1
j_call: TRBJ1-2

cdr3_aa: ASSPLPGLNSPLH
v_call: TRBV4-1
j_call: TRBJ1-6

cdr3_aa: ASSASGGSDTEAF
v_call: TRBV4-1
j_call: TRBJ1-1

cdr3_aa: AWIPQENGYT
v_call: TRBV30
j_call: TRBJ1-2

cdr3_aa: ASRLTGEQY
v_call: TRBV25-1
j_call: TRBJ2-7

cdr3_aa: AWEGSYSDTQY
v_call: TRBV30
j_call: TRBJ2-3

cdr3_aa: ATSRSAGQAYEQY
v_call: TRBV15
j_call: TRBJ2-7

cdr3_aa: ASRDGPYEQY
v_call: TRBV6-6
j_call: TRBJ2-7

cdr3_aa: ASSLFREGMNTEAF
v_call: TRBV7-6
j_call: TRBJ1-1

cdr3_aa: SVESAVGTTNTEAF
v_call: TRBV29-1
j_call: TRBJ1-1

cdr3_aa: ASSESKGGDEQY
v_call: TRBV25-1
j_call: TRBJ2-7

cdr3_aa: ASSPTGGGNEQF
v_call: TRBV4-1
j_call: TRBJ2-1

cdr3_aa: ATSRIKVQSGGAF
v_call: TRBV15
j_call: TRBJ1-1

cdr3_aa: ASSVTGFLYGYT
v_call: TRBV9
j_call: TRBJ1-2

cdr3_aa: ASASGGGDAGELF
v_call: TRBV9
j_call: TRBJ2-2

cdr3_aa: SVFGAPNSYEQY
v_call: TRBV29-1
j_call: TRBJ2-7

cdr3_aa: ASSIASGFSEQY
v_call: TRBV19
j_call: TRBJ2-7

cdr3_aa: SVAPPTGLNYGYT
v_call: TRBV29-1
j_call: TRBJ1-2

cdr3_aa: ASSWLGAGDEQF
v_call: TRBV5-1
j_call: TRBJ2-1

cdr3_aa: ASSEGPGLNYGYT
v_call: TRBV25-1
j_call: TRBJ1-2

cdr3_aa: ASSLGFRDRGHYGYT
v_call: TRBV11-2
j_call: TRBJ1-2

cdr3_aa: ASSATGFGADTQY
v_call: TRBV25-1
j_call: TRBJ2-3

cdr3_aa: SVVPSGGSNTGELF
v_call: TRBV29-1
j_call: TRBJ2-2

cdr3_aa: ASSLKRGQGGPEAF
v_call: TRBV4-1
j_call: TRBJ1-1